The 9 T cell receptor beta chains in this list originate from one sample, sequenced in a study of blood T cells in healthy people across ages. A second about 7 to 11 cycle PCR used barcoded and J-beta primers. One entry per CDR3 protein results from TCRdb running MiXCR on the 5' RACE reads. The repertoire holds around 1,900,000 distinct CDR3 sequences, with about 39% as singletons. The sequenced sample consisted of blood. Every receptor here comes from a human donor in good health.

In nucleotides, the CDR3 is TGCGCCAGCGGCTATCAGGGTCAAGTGAATTCACCCCTCCACTTT. Translating it yields CASGYQGQVNSPLHF. The chain recombines TRBV5-1 with TRBJ1-6; maybe TRBD1 (5 bases). The CDR3 contains 15 residues. V was clipped by 7 bases and J by 7 bases, with 18 bases between them. Germline lookup yields CDR1 SGHRS and CDR2 YFSETQ.

Here the CDR3 reads CASSYSSLNEQFF. CDR3 DNA sequence: TGTGCCAGCAGTTACTCGAGCCTGAATGAGCAGTTCTTC. The rearrangement joins TRBV6-2 or TRBV6-3 to TRBJ2-1; D is uncertain. Germline V gene lookup returns CDR1 MNHEY and CDR2 SVGEGT. Trimming removed 0 bases from V and 7 bases from J, with 7 bases in between. The CDR3 sequence is 13 residues long.

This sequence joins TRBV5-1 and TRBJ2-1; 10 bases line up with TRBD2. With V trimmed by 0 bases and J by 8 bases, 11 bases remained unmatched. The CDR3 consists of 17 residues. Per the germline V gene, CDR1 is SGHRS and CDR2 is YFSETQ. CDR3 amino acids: CASSLGTSGSLWHEQFF. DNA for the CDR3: TGCGCCAGCAGCTTGGGGACTAGCGGATCGCTTTGGCATGAGCAGTTCTTC.

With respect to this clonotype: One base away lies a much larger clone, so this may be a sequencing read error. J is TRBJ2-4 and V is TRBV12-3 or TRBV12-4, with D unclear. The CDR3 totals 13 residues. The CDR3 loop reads CANSLASLNIQYF. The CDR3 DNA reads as TGTGCCAACAGTTTAGCCAGCCTAAACATTCAGTACTTC.

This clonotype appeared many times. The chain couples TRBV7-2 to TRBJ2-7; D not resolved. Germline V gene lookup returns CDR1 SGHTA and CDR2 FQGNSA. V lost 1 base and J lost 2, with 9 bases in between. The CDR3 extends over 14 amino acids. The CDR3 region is CASSLGKGAYEQYF. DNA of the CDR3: TGTGCCAGCAGCTTAGGAAAAGGCGCCTACGAGCAGTACTTC.

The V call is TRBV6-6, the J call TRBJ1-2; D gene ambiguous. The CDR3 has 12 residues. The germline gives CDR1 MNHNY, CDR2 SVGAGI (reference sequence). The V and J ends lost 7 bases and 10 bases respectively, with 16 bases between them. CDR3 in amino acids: CASTSSTTYYTF. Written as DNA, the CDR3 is TGTGCCAGCACCTCGTCGACGACATACTACACCTTC.

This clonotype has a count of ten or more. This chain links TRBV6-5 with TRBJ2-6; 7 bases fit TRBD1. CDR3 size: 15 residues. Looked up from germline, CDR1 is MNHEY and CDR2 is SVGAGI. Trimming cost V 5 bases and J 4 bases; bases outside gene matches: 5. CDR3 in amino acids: CASSRDRSGANVLTF. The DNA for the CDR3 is TGTGCCAGCAGTCGGGACAGATCCGGGGCCAACGTCCTGACTTTC.

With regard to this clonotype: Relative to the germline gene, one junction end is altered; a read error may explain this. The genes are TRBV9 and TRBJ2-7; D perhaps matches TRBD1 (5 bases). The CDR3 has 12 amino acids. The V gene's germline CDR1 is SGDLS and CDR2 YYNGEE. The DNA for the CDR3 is TGTGCCAGCAGCGCCGACAGCTACGAGCGGTACTTC. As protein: CASSADSYERYF. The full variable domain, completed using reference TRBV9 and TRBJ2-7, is DSGVTQTPKHLITATGQRVTLRCSPRSGDLSVYWYQQSLDQGLQFLIQYYNGEERAKGNILERFSAQQFPDLHSELNLSSLELGDSALYFCASSADSYERYFGPGTRLTVT.

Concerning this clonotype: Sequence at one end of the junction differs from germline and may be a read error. The CDR3 sequence: CSVVGRAINHGYTF. In nucleotides, the CDR3 is TGCAGCGTTGTTGGCAGGGCTATTAACCATGGCTACACCTTC. The rearrangement joins TRBV29-1 to TRBJ1-2; tentative D call: TRBD1 (5 bases). Germline values: CDR1 SQVTM, CDR2 ANQGSEA. The CDR3 has 14 residues.